Sequencing of this T cell receptor (beta chain) was carried out in a study of cytomegalovirus exposure and HLA in healthy donors. Study-level findings and limits: Later on, an analysis found that several of the most significant clusters appeared to be linked to common viral pathogens, which included parvovirus B19. Among the sequence variants, a highly shared cluster was likely an artifact of sequencing.

Germline CDR1 and CDR2: SNHLY and FYNNEI. J was trimmed by 3 bases and V by 3 bases; bases with no gene match: 3. There are 15 residues in the CDR3. This clone was seen a few times. What it binds is unknown. The PCR had 60 Vbeta and 13 Jbeta primers. Only in-frame clones appear in the TCRdb table, and some are missing; sequencing was by immunoSEQ multiplex PCR. The data contain around 150,000 clones, roughly four fifths of them singletons. V usage is TRBV2 and J usage is TRBJ2-7, with 12 bases identical to TRBD2. The source is a woman between 45 and 65 years old in good health and CMV-seropositive. Specimen: PBMCs. CDR3 sequence: CASSDTGLAGYEQYF. The CDR3 DNA reads TGTGCCAGCAGTGATACGGGACTAGCGGGCTACGAGCAGTACTTC.